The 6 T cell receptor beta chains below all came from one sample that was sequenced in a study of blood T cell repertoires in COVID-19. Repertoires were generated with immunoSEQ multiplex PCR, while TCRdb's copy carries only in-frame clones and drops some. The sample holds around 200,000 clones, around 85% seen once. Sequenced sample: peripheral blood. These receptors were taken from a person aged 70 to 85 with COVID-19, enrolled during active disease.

CDR3: CASSRYPPGGPYNEQFF. The CDR3 DNA sequence: TGTGCCAGCAGTCGATACCCTCCTGGAGGGCCCTACAATGAGCAGTTCTTC. J is TRBJ2-1 and V is TRBV27, with TRBD2 as a possible D gene (6 bases). This CDR3 region has 17 residues. Trimming cost V 5 bases and J 2 bases, with 19 bases left between them. Per germline, CDR1 MNHEY and CDR2 SMNVEV (reference sequence).

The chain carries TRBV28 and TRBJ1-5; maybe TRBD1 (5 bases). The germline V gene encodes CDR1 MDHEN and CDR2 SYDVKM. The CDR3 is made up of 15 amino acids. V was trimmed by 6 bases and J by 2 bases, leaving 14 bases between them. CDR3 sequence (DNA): TGTGCCAGCAGGCATCAAGGGGTGGGCAATCAGCCCCAGCATTTT. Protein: CASRHQGVGNQPQHF.

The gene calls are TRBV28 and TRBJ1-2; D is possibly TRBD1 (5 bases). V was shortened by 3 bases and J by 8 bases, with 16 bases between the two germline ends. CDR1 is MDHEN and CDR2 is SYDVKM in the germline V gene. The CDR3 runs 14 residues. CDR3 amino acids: CASSLMRRGEGYTF. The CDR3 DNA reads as TGTGCCAGCAGTTTGATGAGGAGGGGCGAAGGCTACACCTTC.

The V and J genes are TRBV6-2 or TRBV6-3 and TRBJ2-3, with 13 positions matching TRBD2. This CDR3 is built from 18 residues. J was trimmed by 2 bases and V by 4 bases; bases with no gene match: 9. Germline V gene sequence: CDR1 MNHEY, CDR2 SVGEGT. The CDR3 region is CASSFATSGGADTDTQYF. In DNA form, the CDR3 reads TGTGCCAGCAGTTTCGCTACTAGCGGGGGGGCCGACACAGATACGCAGTATTTT.

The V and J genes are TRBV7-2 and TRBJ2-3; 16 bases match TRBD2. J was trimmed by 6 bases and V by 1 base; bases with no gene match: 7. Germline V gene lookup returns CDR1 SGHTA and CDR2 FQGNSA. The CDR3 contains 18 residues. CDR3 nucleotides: TGTGCCAGCAGCTTAGTAGTTCCGGGACTAGCGGGGGGGGATACGCAGTATTTT. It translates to CASSLVVPGLAGGDTQYF.

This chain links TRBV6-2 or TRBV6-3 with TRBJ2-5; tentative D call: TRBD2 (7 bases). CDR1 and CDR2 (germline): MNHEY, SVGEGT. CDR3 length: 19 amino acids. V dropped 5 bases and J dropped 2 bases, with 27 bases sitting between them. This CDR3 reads CASSVSGGVNLGGQETQYF. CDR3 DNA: TGTGCCAGCAGTGTATCGGGGGGCGTTAATCTTGGAGGGCAAGAGACCCAGTACTTC.